Listed below are T cell receptor beta chains from one sample, sequenced in a study of vaccination effects on CD4 cells after COVID-19. What these receptors recognize is not known. Measured with immunoSEQ multiplex PCR; TCRdb has only the in-frame clones, and not every one. The data hold about 33,000 clones, with approximately 82% observed a single time. The sample was CD4+ T cells from PBMCs cultured with HCoV-NL63 spike peptides, taken after COVID-19 vaccination. The receptor source for this set is a human donor who received a COVID-19 vaccine. Some clones in this sample may be carry-over from other donors' samples. Both conserved end residues are part of each CDR3. D genes are given only for firm matches. Where a row states a size, it is once, few, many or the class of an expanded clone; other rows omit it.

>TRBD2|-|TRBV6-1|TRBJ2-1
TGTGCCAGCAGTGTACTAGCGAGTAACTCCTACAATGAGCAGTTCTTC
CASSVLASNSYNEQFF
>-|-|TRBV5-5|TRBJ2-2
TGTGCCAGCAGCTTGGTGGACGGGGGCGGGGAGCTGTTTTTT
CASSLVDGGGELFF
>-|-|TRBV12-3/TRBV12-4|TRBJ2-5
TGTGCCAGCAGATCGGTTGCGGGGACCCAGTACTTC
CASRSVAGTQYF
>-|-|TRBV30|TRBJ1-4
TGTGCCTGGAGTGTACTAGGGGGTGAAAAACTGTTTTTT
CAWSVLGGEKLFF
>TRBD2|-|TRBV2|TRBJ2-3
TGTGCCAGCCGGCGGGTAGCGGGGCGCACAGATACGCAGTATTTT
CASRRVAGRTDTQYF
>TRBD2|once|TRBV18|TRBJ2-3
TGTGCCAGCTCACAGAGCGGGGGCACAGATACGCAGTATTTT
CASSQSGGTDTQYF
>-|-|TRBV21-1|TRBJ1-3
TGTGCCAGCACCCTACAAGGATATGGAAACACCATATATTTT
CASTLQGYGNTIYF
>TRBD1|few|TRBV19|TRBJ2-5
TGTGCCAGTAGTATCGGGACAGTGAAAGAGACCCAGTACTTC
CASSIGTVKETQYF
>-|-|TRBV5-1|TRBJ1-4
TGCGCCAGCAGCTTGGAACCACGGAATGAAAAACTGTTTTTT
CASSLEPRNEKLFF
>TRBD1|-|TRBV7-8|TRBJ2-3
TGTGCCAGCAGCTCAGGACAGGGGACAGATACGCAGTATTTT
CASSSGQGTDTQYF